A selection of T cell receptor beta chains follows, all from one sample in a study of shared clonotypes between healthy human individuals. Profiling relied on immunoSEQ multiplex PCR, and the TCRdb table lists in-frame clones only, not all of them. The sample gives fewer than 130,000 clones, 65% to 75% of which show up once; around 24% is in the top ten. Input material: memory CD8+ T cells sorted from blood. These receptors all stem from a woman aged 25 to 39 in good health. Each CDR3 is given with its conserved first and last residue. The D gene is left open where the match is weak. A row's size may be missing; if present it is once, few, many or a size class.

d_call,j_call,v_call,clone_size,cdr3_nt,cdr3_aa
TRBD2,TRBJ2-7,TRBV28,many,TGTGCCAGCAACCCCAACCCGGGGGGATCCACCTACGAGCAGTACTTC,CASNPNPGGSTYEQYF
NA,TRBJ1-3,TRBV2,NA,TGTGCCAGCAGTGAATTCCTAGGTGCAACCTCTGGAAACACCATATATTTT,CASSEFLGATSGNTIYF
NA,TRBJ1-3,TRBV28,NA,TGTGCCAGCAGTCCTAGGGCGGGGGCGAAGGCTGGAAACACCATATATTTT,CASSPRAGAKAGNTIYF
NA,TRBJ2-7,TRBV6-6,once,TGTGCCAGCAGTTACCTCCCCTACGAGCAGTACTTC,CASSYLPYEQYF
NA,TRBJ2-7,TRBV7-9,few,TGTGCCAGCAGACAGATAGGGTCCGAGCAGTACTTC,CASRQIGSEQYF
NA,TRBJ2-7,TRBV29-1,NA,TGCAGCGTTGAGCTGGAGGCGGGTTCCGAGCAGTACTTC,CSVELEAGSEQYF
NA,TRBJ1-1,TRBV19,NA,TGTGCCAGTAGGGGCCTGAACACTGAAGCTTTCTTT,CASRGLNTEAFF
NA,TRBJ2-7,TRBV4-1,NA,TGCGCCAGCAGCCAAGATACGGAAATCTACGAGCAGTACTTC,CASSQDTEIYEQYF
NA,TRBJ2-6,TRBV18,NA,TGTGCCAGCTCACAGGGGTCTGGGGCCAACGTCCTGACTTTC,CASSQGSGANVLTF
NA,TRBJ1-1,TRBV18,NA,TGTGCCAGCTCACCACCGATAGGGTCCACTGAAGCTTTCTTT,CASSPPIGSTEAFF
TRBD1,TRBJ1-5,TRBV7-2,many,TGTGCCAGCAGCCCAAGACAGGGCCGCCAGCCCCAGCATTTT,CASSPRQGRQPQHF
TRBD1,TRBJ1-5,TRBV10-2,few,TGCGCCAGCAGTGATAAGGGGGCGTCGGGCAATCAGCCCCAGCATTTT,CASSDKGASGNQPQHF
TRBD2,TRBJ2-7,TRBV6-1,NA,TGTGCCAGCAGTTCCGGGAGGGCCTACGAGCAGTACTTC,CASSSGRAYEQYF
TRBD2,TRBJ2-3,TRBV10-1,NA,TGCGCCAGCAGTGAACCATCGGGGACTAGCGGCACGCAGTATTTT,CASSEPSGTSGTQYF
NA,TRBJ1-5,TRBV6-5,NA,TGTGCCAGCAGTGGACAAAAGAATCAGCCCCAGCATTTT,CASSGQKNQPQHF
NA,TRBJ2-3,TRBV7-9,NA,TGTGCCAGCAGCCCCCCGGGCCTTACTAGCACAGATACGCAGTATTTT,CASSPPGLTSTDTQYF
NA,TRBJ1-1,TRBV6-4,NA,TGTGCCAGCAGTTTTGAGGGCAACACTGAAGCTTTCTTT,CASSFEGNTEAFF
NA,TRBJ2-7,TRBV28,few,TGTGCCAGCAGTACGTACGGCGGCTCCTACGAGCAGTACTTC,CASSTYGGSYEQYF
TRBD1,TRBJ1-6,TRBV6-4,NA,TGTGCCAGCAGTGACTCCCCAGGGGGTAATTCACCCCTCCACTTT,CASSDSPGGNSPLHF
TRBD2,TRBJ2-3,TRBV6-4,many,TGTGCCAGCAGTGCCGGACTAGGCGGGAAGGATACGCAGTATTTT,CASSAGLGGKDTQYF
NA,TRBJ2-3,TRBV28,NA,TGTGCCAGCACCCCGTGGGCGGTTAGCACAGATACGCAGTATTTT,CASTPWAVSTDTQYF
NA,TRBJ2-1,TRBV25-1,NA,TGTGCCAGCAGTGACCCCGTCTCCGATGAGCAGTTCTTC,CASSDPVSDEQFF
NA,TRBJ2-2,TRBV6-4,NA,TGTGCCAGCAGGGACCGGGACGCCGCATTCATTCGCACCGGGGAGCTGTTTTTT,CASRDRDAAFIRTGELFF
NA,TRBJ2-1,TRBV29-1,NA,TGCAGCGTTGAAATGGGCTCCCACTCTTACAATGAGCAGTTCTTC,CSVEMGSHSYNEQFF
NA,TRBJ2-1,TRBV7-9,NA,TGTGCCAGCAGCTTAGCGTTCGGCAGAGACAATGAGCAGTTCTTC,CASSLAFGRDNEQFF
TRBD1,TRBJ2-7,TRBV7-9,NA,TGTGCCAGCAGCTCGGGACAGGGGCCCTACGAGCAGTACTTC,CASSSGQGPYEQYF
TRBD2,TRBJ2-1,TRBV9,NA,TGTGCCAGCAGCGGATTCGGGACTAGCGGGAGTGAAGCCTACAATGAGCAGTTCTTC,CASSGFGTSGSEAYNEQFF
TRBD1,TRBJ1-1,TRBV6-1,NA,TGTGCCAGCAGTGAAGACCCGACAGGGGTCGGGGAAGCTTTCTTT,CASSEDPTGVGEAFF
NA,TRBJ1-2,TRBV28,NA,TGTGCCAGCAGTACTCTAGGGACACCTTATGGCTACACCTTC,CASSTLGTPYGYTF
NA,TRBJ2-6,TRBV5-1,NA,TGCGCCAGCAGCTTCTATCCTAACTCTGGGGCCAACGTCCTGACTTTC,CASSFYPNSGANVLTF
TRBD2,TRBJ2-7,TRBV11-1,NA,TGTGCCAGCAGCTTGACTAGCGGCACTCCCGAGCAGTACTTC,CASSLTSGTPEQYF
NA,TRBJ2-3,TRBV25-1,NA,TGTGCCAGCAGTGGCCTCGGGGCAGATACGCAGTATTTT,CASSGLGADTQYF
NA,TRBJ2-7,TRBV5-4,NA,TGTGCCAGCAGCTTGGCCACCCCCGAAATCTACGAGCAGTACTTC,CASSLATPEIYEQYF
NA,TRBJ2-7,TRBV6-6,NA,TGTGCCAGCAGCCCCGGCCTCCCTAAGGACGAGCAGTACTTC,CASSPGLPKDEQYF
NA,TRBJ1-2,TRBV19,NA,TGTGCCAGTAGTATAGCATGGGGGGCGAACTATGGCTACACCTTC,CASSIAWGANYGYTF
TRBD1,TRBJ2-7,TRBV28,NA,TGTGCCAGCAGTTTAGGTGATTGGAGGACAGGGCTATACGAGCAGTACTTC,CASSLGDWRTGLYEQYF
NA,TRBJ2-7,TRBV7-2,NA,TGTGCCAGCAGCATTAGGGGACTCGGGGACGGTGTCTACGAGCAGTACTTC,CASSIRGLGDGVYEQYF
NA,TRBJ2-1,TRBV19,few,TGTGCCAGTAGTATGGCCCACCGGACAGTTTACAATGAGCAGTTCTTC,CASSMAHRTVYNEQFF
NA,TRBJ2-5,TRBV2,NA,TGTGCCAGCAGTGAAAAGTTCGGTCTCCCTGAGACCCAGTACTTC,CASSEKFGLPETQYF
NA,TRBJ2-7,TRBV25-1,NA,TGTGCCAGCAGTGAAGAGTTTAGTGACTACGAGCAGTACTTC,CASSEEFSDYEQYF
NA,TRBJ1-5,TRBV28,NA,TGTGCCAGCAGTTTTGAGGGGATCAATCAGCCCCAGCATTTT,CASSFEGINQPQHF
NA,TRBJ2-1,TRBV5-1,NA,TGCGCCAGCAGCTTGGTGGAGAGCTCCTACAATGAGCAGTTCTTC,CASSLVESSYNEQFF
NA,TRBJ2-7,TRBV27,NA,TGTGCCAGCAGTTTCGGCTCGGGCCTCTCCTACGAGCAGTACTTC,CASSFGSGLSYEQYF
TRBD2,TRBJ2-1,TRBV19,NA,TGTGCCACCAGCCCTCTAGCGGGAGTTATTTACAATGAGCAGTTCTTC,CATSPLAGVIYNEQFF
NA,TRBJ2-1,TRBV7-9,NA,TGTGCCAGCAGCTTAGAGCGGCTGAGCTCCTACAATGAGCAGTTCTTC,CASSLERLSSYNEQFF
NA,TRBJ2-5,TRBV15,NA,TGTGCCACCAGCAGAGATCTCGGGGCGGAGACCCAGTACTTC,CATSRDLGAETQYF
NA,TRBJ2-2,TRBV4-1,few,TGCGCCAGCAGCCAAGTCGATCTAGTGTCGTTCGGGGAGCTGTTTTTT,CASSQVDLVSFGELFF
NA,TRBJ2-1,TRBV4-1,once,TGCGCCAGCAGCCAAGTTGAGGGAGGGGGCAATGAGCAGTTCTTC,CASSQVEGGGNEQFF
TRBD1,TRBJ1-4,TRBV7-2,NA,TGTGCCAGCAGCCTAGCGTTTGGGACAGGGAATGAAAAACTGTTTTTT,CASSLAFGTGNEKLFF
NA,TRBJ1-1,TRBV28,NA,TGTGCCAGCAGTCCACCGACTATAGCTGAAGCTTTCTTT,CASSPPTIAEAFF
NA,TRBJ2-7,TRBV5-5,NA,TGTGCCAGCAGCACCGACTACGAGCAGTACTTC,CASSTDYEQYF
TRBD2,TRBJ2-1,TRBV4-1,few,TGCGCCAGCAGCCAAGTGGGAGGGGTTTCGGCTCTCGATGAGCAGTTCTTC,CASSQVGGVSALDEQFF
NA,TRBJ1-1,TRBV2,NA,TGTGCCAGCAGTGAAGCTGGCGGGCGCACTGAAGCTTTCTTT,CASSEAGGRTEAFF
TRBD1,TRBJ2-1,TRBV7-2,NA,TGTGCCAGCAGCTTAGGACAGGGCCGAAATGAGCAGTTCTTC,CASSLGQGRNEQFF
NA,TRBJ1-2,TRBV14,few,TGTGCCAGCAGCCAATGGAAGGGGAGAATCTATGGCTACACCTTC,CASSQWKGRIYGYTF
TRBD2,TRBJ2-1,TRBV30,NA,TGTGCCTGGAGTGTGTGGCTAGCGGGATTAAGCGATGAGCAGTTCTTC,CAWSVWLAGLSDEQFF
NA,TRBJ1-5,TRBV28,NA,TGTGCCAGCAGTTTTCCGGGGGATCAGCCCCAGCATTTT,CASSFPGDQPQHF
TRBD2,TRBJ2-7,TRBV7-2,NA,TGTGCCAGCAACGACCCGTGGAGGCTAGCGGGAGATGAGCAGTACTTC,CASNDPWRLAGDEQYF
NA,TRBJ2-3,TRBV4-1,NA,TGCGCCAGCAGCCAAGTGTTCGGCAGGGTATTGACAGATACGCAGTATTTT,CASSQVFGRVLTDTQYF